The present TCR beta chain was sequenced within a study of shared clonotypes between healthy human individuals. Findings of the study overall: Lower generation probabilities were found for non-shared clonotypes than for those shared by all four donors. Rarefaction demonstrated incomplete sorted-subset sequencing despite large depth.

Trimming took off 3 bases at V and 5 bases at J, with 11 bases between the two ends. Germline V gene sequence: CDR1 SGHRS, CDR2 YFSETQ. This CDR3 contains 14 residues. Method: immunoSEQ multiplex PCR; TCRdb's copy keeps in-frame clones and lacks some. The repertoire includes around 2.5 million clones, approximately 93% of them detected once, and approximately 0.36% sits in the top ten. This clone was seen more than once but under ten times. Its antigen is not identified. The sequenced sample consisted of naive CD4+ T cells from PBMCs. Subset meaning: CD45RA+ positively selected. The TCR comes from a man between 18 and 29 years old in good health. Some clones in this sample may be carry-over from other donors' samples. This chain joins TRBV5-1 and TRBJ1-4; weak D call: TRBD1 (6 bases). CDR3 sequence: CASSWGAGNEKLFF. The CDR3 DNA is TGCGCCAGCAGCTGGGGGGCGGGAAATGAAAAACTGTTTTTT.